This TCR beta chain derives from a study of blood T cell repertoires in COVID-19. TCRdb keeps only in-frame clones here, not all; method: immunoSEQ multiplex PCR. The sample has around 120,000 clones, 75% to 90% seen once. The clonotype was recovered from a woman aged 70-85 years with acute or convalescent COVID-19. The sequenced sample was peripheral blood.

CDR3 protein: CSVDSGPTDTQYF. In DNA form, the CDR3 reads TGCAGCGTGGACTCAGGTCCTACGGATACGCAGTATTTT. The chain has TRBV29-1 and TRBJ2-3, with TRBD2 as a possible D gene (5 bases). V was cut by 6 bases and J by 6 bases, with 16 bases left in between. The germline CDR1 and CDR2 sequences are SQVTM and ANQGSEA. This CDR3 comprises 13 residues.